This T cell receptor (beta chain) is drawn from a study of T cell changes during pregnancy in multiple sclerosis. Some clones are missing from TCRdb's copy, which holds only in-frame ones; the method was immunoSEQ multiplex PCR. This sample has around 31,000 clones, with 85% to 90% found just once. Germline V gives CDR1 SGHTA, CDR2 FQGNSA. The CDR3 totals 14 residues. Trimming took 3 bases from V and 5 from J; bases not matched to a gene: 3. Material: CD4+ T cells from peripheral blood mononuclear cells, obtained in the third trimester of pregnancy. The chain couples TRBV7-2 to TRBJ2-2, with TRBD1 identical over 7 bases. The sequence was collected from a female donor in good health, enrolled as a control in a pregnancy study. The CDR3 is CASSLLRGTGELFF. The CDR3 nucleotides read TGTGCCAGCAGCTTGCTCAGGGGGACCGGGGAGCTGTTTTTT.